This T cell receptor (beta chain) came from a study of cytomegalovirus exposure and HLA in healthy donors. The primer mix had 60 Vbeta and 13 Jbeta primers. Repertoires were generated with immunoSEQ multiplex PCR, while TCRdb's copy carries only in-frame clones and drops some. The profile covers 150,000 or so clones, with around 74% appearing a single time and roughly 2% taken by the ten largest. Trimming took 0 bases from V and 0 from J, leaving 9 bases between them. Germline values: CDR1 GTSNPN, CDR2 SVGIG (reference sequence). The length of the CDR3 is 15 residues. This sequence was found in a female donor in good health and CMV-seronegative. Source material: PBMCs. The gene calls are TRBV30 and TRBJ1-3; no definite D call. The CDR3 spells CAWSVRGLSGNTIYF. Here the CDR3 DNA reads TGTGCCTGGAGTGTACGGGGTCTCTCTGGAAACACCATATATTTT.